This TCR beta chain was sequenced in a study of regulatory T cells in long-lasting Graves disease. About the study: For under 3 months, newly diagnosed Graves' patients had been taking antithyroid drugs.

Germline CDR1 and CDR2: SGHVS and FNYEAQ. V gave up 4 bases and J gave up 2 bases, with 21 bases separating them. The CDR3 spans 17 residues. Time point given: newly diagnosed GD, antithyroid drugs for less than 3 months. From PBMCs, RNA was extracted and then used to make the TCR library. Arm-PCR of CDR3 regions and iRepertoire HTBI primers were the basis on which TCR beta libraries were built. TCRdb analysed the multiplex PCR reads with MiXCR anew, one entry per CDR3 protein. The data show approximately 400,000 distinct CDR3 sequences, about 15% seen once. This clonotype came up a few times. The sample was also reused in another study, on T cells in Graves' hyperthyroidism and ophthalmopathy. That paper notes: Patients aged 18 to 65 with hyperthyroidism were newly diagnosed, with duration under 2 months. Researchers report that a 13 V-J model separated ophthalmopathy from stable hyperthyroidism.

This chain joins TRBV7-6 and TRBJ2-7; the D call may be TRBD1 or TRBD2 (6 bases each). The sequenced sample was peripheral blood mononuclear cells (PBMCs), obtained at new diagnosis, from a patient treated with antithyroid drugs. The TCR originated in a woman aged 40 to 55 with Graves disease. The CDR3 sequence: CASSSTRGGRTPYEQYF. For the CDR3, the DNA is TGTGCCAGCAGCTCCACGCGTGGGGGGCGCACTCCCTACGAGCAGTACTTC.